This TCR beta chain was sequenced in a study of identical twins' blood T cells. A single record per CDR3 protein comes from TCRdb applying MiXCR to the 5' RACE reads. The sample consists of 350,000 to 400,000 distinct CDR3 sequences, under 30% of them appearing once. Germline CDR1 reads PRHDT; CDR2 reads FYEKMQ (reference sequence). The ends were cut back, 5 bases at V and 5 bases at J, with 18 bases in the middle. CDR3 length: 16 residues. The receptor comes from a woman aged 18-49 years in good health. Sequenced sample: PBMCs. V and J are TRBV13 and TRBJ2-2; tentatively, D is TRBD1 or TRBD2 (5 bases each). In DNA form, the CDR3 reads TGTGCCAGCAGCCCAAGTCCAGGGAGAGGGACCGGGGAGCTGTTTTTT. Protein sequence: CASSPSPGRGTGELFF. The complete variable domain, with remaining parts taken from reference TRBV13 and TRBJ2-2, reads AAGVIQSPRHLIKEKRETATLKCYPIPRHDTVYWYQQGPGQDPQFLISFYEKMQSDKGSIPDRFSAQQFSDYHSELNMSSLELGDSALYFCASSPSPGRGTGELFFGEGSRLTVL.